These 9 T cell receptor beta chains originate from one sample sequenced in a study of T cells after yellow fever vaccination. Using its own MiXCR run on the 5' RACE reads, TCRdb lists one record per CDR3 protein. Of a few hundred thousand distinct CDR3 sequences listed, roughly a sixth are singletons. The source was PBMCs, collected before the yellow fever booster vaccination. These receptors all stem from a man aged 18 to 30 who received the YFV17D yellow fever vaccine.

A few counts support this clonotype. The chain recombines TRBV12-3 or TRBV12-4 with TRBJ2-1, with TRBD1 matching 10 bases. This CDR3 comprises 16 residues. V lost 5 bases and J lost 2; bases outside the gene matches: 6. The CDR3 sequence is CASSIGQGETYNEQFF. The CDR3 DNA sequence: TGTGCCAGCAGTATCGGACAGGGGGAGACCTACAATGAGCAGTTCTTC.

The chain has TRBV19 and TRBJ2-3; either TRBD1 or TRBD2 may supply D (5 bases each). The V end lost 6 bases, the J end lost 2 bases, and 9 bases lay between the germline ends. Germline lookup yields CDR1 LNHDA and CDR2 SQIVND (reference sequence). This CDR3 is built from 13 residues. The CDR3 is CASRGTDTDTQYF. The CDR3 DNA reads as TGTGCCAGTAGGGGGACGGACACAGATACGCAGTATTTT. The complete variable domain, with remaining parts taken from reference TRBV19 and TRBJ2-3, reads DGGITQSPKYLFRKEGQNVTLSCEQNLNHDAMYWYRQDPGQGLRLIYYSQIVNDFQKGDIAEGYSVSREKKESFPLTVTSAQKNPTAFYLCASRGTDTDTQYFGPGTRLTVL.

The table lists this clonotype with a count of one. Here the CDR3 DNA reads TGTGCCAGCAGCCCTGGACAGGGGATGGGAATCTACGAGCAGTACGTC. The encoded protein is CASSPGQGMGIYEQYV. The rearrangement links TRBV7-9 to TRBJ2-7; 9 nucleotides agree with TRBD1. V lost 5 bases to trimming and J lost 3 bases; unmatched junction nucleotides: 11. This CDR3 is 16 amino acids long. Germline V gene sequence: CDR1 SEHNR, CDR2 FQNEAQ (reference sequence).

The V and J genes are TRBV7-2 and TRBJ2-7; D not certain. The CDR3 extends over 12 amino acids. With 4 bases removed from V and 3 bases from J, the gap between germline ends came to 7 bases. The germline gives CDR1 SGHTA, CDR2 FQGNSA. CDR3 region: CASSSFYYEQYF. The CDR3 region has the DNA TGTGCCAGCAGCTCCTTTTACTACGAGCAGTACTTC.

CDR3 DNA: TGTGCCAGCAACATAGCGGGACCTGGATACGAGCAGTACGTC. It specifies CASNIAGPGYEQYV. This sequence joins TRBV7-2 and TRBJ2-7, with TRBD2 identical over 8 bases. CDR1 is SGHTA and CDR2 is FQGNSA in the germline V gene. The CDR3 sequence is 14 residues long. V gave up 7 bases and J gave up 4 bases; unmatched junction bases: 9.

This chain joins TRBV7-3 and TRBJ1-2, with 7 bases fitting TRBD1. J lost 6 bases, V lost 2 bases, and 9 bases had no gene match. The CDR3 extends over 15 amino acids. Per the germline V gene, CDR1 is SGHTA and CDR2 is FQGTGA. In DNA form, the CDR3 reads TGTGCCAGCAGCTTATTGCCAGGGGGTCCCCATGGCTACACCTTC. This translates into CASSLLPGGPHGYTF.

This clonotype was observed a few times. This chain connects TRBV20-1 to TRBJ1-1, with 7 bases that match TRBD1. The germline V gene encodes CDR1 DFQATT and CDR2 SNEGSKA (reference sequence). With 3 bases clipped from V and 0 bases from J, the junction kept 4 bases outside the gene matches. The length of the CDR3 is 14 residues. The CDR3 spells CSARGGTVNTEAFF. In DNA, the CDR3 is TGCAGTGCTAGGGGGGGGACAGTGAACACTGAAGCTTTCTTT.

This clonotype occurred a few times. This chain connects TRBV9 to TRBJ2-7; 9 bases map to TRBD1. The CDR3 is 15 residues long. In germline, CDR1 is SGDLS, CDR2 YYNGEE. After removal of 4 bases from V and 2 bases from J, the junction contained 7 bases not matched to a gene. CDR3 sequence (DNA): TGTGCCAGCAGCAGGGACAGGGCACCCCCCTACGAGCAGTACTTC. This gives the protein CASSRDRAPPYEQYF.

The V call is TRBV6-2 or TRBV6-3, the J call TRBJ2-1, with D perhaps matching TRBD1 or TRBD2 (6 bases each). The ends were cut back, 6 bases at V and 7 bases at J, with 22 bases in the middle. Germline V CDR1 and CDR2: MNHEY, SVGEGT. The length of the CDR3 is 16 residues. Here the CDR3 reads CASSPAEGGPSNEQFF. The DNA of the CDR3 is TGTGCCAGCAGCCCGGCGGAGGGGGGCCCCAGTAATGAGCAGTTCTTC.